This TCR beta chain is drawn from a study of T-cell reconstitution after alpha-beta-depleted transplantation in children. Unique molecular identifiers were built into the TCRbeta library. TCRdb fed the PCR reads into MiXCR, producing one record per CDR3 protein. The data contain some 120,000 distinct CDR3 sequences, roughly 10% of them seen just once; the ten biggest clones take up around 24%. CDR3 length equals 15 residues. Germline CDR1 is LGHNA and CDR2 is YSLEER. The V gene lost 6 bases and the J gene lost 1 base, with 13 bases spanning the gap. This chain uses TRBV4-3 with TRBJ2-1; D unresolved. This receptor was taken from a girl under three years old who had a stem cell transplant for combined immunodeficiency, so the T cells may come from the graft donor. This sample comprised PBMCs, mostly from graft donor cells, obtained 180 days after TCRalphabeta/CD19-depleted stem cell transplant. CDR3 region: CASRLDRGSYNEQFF. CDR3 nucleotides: TGCGCCAGCAGACTCGACCGCGGTTCCTACAATGAGCAGTTCTTC.